These T cell receptor beta chains were read from a single sample in a study of blood T cell repertoires in COVID-19. The data were produced by immunoSEQ multiplex PCR, yet TCRdb's version contains in-frame clones alone and is incomplete. Here the sample spans 130,000 to 150,000 clones, over 85% being singletons. Source material: peripheral blood. Receptors were obtained from a human donor in a cohort sampled during active COVID-19. Both conserved end residues are part of each CDR3. A D gene is named only where the DNA matches it firmly. The size entry is marked missing in some rows and otherwise reads once, few, many or a size class.

clone_size,j_call,d_call,v_call,cdr3_nt,cdr3_aa
NA,TRBJ1-2,TRBD1,TRBV2,TGTGCCAGCAGTGCGAACAGGGGTCCCCAGTATGGCTACACCTTC,CASSANRGPQYGYTF
NA,TRBJ2-1,NA,TRBV27,TGTGCCAGCAGTTTAGCGGGACCCCCCTACAATGAGCAGTTCTTC,CASSLAGPPYNEQFF
NA,TRBJ2-1,NA,TRBV10-3,TGTGCCATCAGTGAGGAGGCAAGCTACAATGAGCAGTTCTTC,CAISEEASYNEQFF
once,TRBJ2-1,NA,TRBV5-1,TGCGCCAGCAGCTCTCGACTAGAAGGCATTGAGCAGTTCTTC,CASSSRLEGIEQFF
NA,TRBJ1-2,TRBD1,TRBV2,TGTGCCAGCAGTGAATTTAGCTCGGGGACAGGCGGCTATGGCTACACCTTC,CASSEFSSGTGGYGYTF
once,TRBJ1-6,NA,TRBV19,TGTGCCAGTAGTATAGATGAGACCCGAGGATCACCCCTCCACTTT,CASSIDETRGSPLHF
NA,TRBJ2-1,TRBD2,TRBV6-1,TGTGCCAGCAGTGACAGACTAGCGGATGGTGAGCAGTTCTTC,CASSDRLADGEQFF
NA,TRBJ1-6,TRBD1,TRBV5-1,TGCGCCAGCAGCTTGGGACAGGGGCAATCCTATAATTCACCCCTCCACTTT,CASSLGQGQSYNSPLHF
NA,TRBJ1-1,NA,TRBV10-3,TGTGCCATTACTAACGACCCGGGGACTGAAGCTTTCTTT,CAITNDPGTEAFF
NA,TRBJ1-4,NA,TRBV5-1,TGCGCCAGCACCAGAGGAGGGTCTTCTAATGAAAAACTGTTTTTT,CASTRGGSSNEKLFF
NA,TRBJ1-2,NA,TRBV5-5,TGTGCCAGCAGCTTGGACAGAGTGGGCTATGGCTACACCTTC,CASSLDRVGYGYTF
once,TRBJ1-2,TRBD1,TRBV18,TGTGCCAGCTCACCAGGACAGGGTGAACACTATGGCTACACCTTC,CASSPGQGEHYGYTF
NA,TRBJ1-2,NA,TRBV5-6,TGTGCCAGCAGCTTGAATCCACAGGGAATTTCTAACTATGGCTACACCTTC,CASSLNPQGISNYGYTF
NA,TRBJ2-5,TRBD1,TRBV7-2,TGTGCCAGCAGCCTCCCGGACAGGGCTCAAGAGACCCAGTACTTC,CASSLPDRAQETQYF
NA,TRBJ2-1,TRBD1,TRBV3-1/TRBV3-2,TGTGCCAGCAGCCCCGCGACAGGGGGCTACAATGAGCAGTTCTTC,CASSPATGGYNEQFF
once,TRBJ2-1,NA,TRBV6-5,TGTGCCAGCAGCGCCGGGCCCCTAGGGGGTGAGCAGTTCTTC,CASSAGPLGGEQFF
NA,TRBJ1-5,TRBD1,TRBV19,TGTGCCAGTAGTATCTTGGGCTACAGGGGGCGGAATCAGCCCCAGCATTTT,CASSILGYRGRNQPQHF
NA,TRBJ2-3,NA,TRBV5-6,TGTGCCAGCAGCGCCGAATTGACGGAGTACACAGATACGCAGTATTTT,CASSAELTEYTDTQYF
NA,TRBJ2-1,TRBD2,TRBV7-6,TGTGCCAGCAGCTTATTTGTTGGTAGCGGGGGGGAGCAGTTCTTC,CASSLFVGSGGEQFF
NA,TRBJ2-1,TRBD1,TRBV6-1,TGTGCCAGCAGTGAAACAACAGGGGCCGTGGGTAAGCAGTTCTTC,CASSETTGAVGKQFF
NA,TRBJ1-2,TRBD1,TRBV3-1/TRBV3-2,TGTGCCAGCGTATCTCTATCTGGGACAGTAGAAGGCTACACCTTC,CASVSLSGTVEGYTF
NA,TRBJ1-2,NA,TRBV3-1/TRBV3-2,TGTGCCAGCAGCCCGCAGGGACACCTTTTAACTGGCTACACCTTC,CASSPQGHLLTGYTF
NA,TRBJ1-1,NA,TRBV11-2,TGTGCCAGCAGCTTAGAGGGCAGAATGAACACTGAAGCTTTCTTT,CASSLEGRMNTEAFF
NA,TRBJ1-2,TRBD1,TRBV11-2,TGTGCCAGCAGCTTGACAGGGGTGCCGGTGGGCTATGGCTACACCTTC,CASSLTGVPVGYGYTF
many,TRBJ1-2,NA,TRBV2,TGTGCCAGCACGGGGGGGGAGTCCTATGGCTACACCTTC,CASTGGESYGYTF
NA,TRBJ1-2,NA,TRBV2,TGTGCCAGCAGTGAAGTACTACAAACATACTATGGCTACACCTTC,CASSEVLQTYYGYTF
NA,TRBJ1-1,TRBD1,TRBV3-1/TRBV3-2,TGTGCCAGCAGCCAAGTAGGCAGGGGGCAGGCTGAAGCTTTCTTT,CASSQVGRGQAEAFF
once,TRBJ1-2,NA,TRBV21-1,TGTGCCAGCCCCAGAACACGGGACTATGGCTACACCTTC,CASPRTRDYGYTF
NA,TRBJ1-1,NA,TRBV7-3,TGTGCCAGCAGCACCCGAGGGGGGAGGGAAAACACTGAAGCTTTCTTT,CASSTRGGRENTEAFF
NA,TRBJ2-7,NA,TRBV29-1,TGCAGCGTTGACGACCAAACTAGCGAGCAGTACTTC,CSVDDQTSEQYF
NA,TRBJ2-5,NA,TRBV12-3/TRBV12-4,TGTGCCAGCAGTTTTAGGGGAGAGACCCAGTACTTC,CASSFRGETQYF
NA,TRBJ2-3,NA,TRBV29-1,TGCAGCGTTGAAGAAGGCCAGCGGGACATCTTTTGGGATACGCAGTATTTT,CSVEEGQRDIFWDTQYF
once,TRBJ1-1,NA,TRBV3-1/TRBV3-2,TGTGCCAGCAGCCGTTTTCTGACACCGAATGAAGCTTTCTTT,CASSRFLTPNEAFF
NA,TRBJ2-7,NA,TRBV6-5,TGTGCCAGCAGTTACCTCGGGGCTAGCGAGGCCTACGAGCAGTACTTC,CASSYLGASEAYEQYF
NA,TRBJ1-1,TRBD1,TRBV6-2/TRBV6-3,TGTGCCAGCAGTCGGGACAGGATTAACACTGAAGCTTTCTTT,CASSRDRINTEAFF
NA,TRBJ1-1,NA,TRBV11-2,TGTGCCAGCAGCTTAGTTCAGGAAGCTTTCTTT,CASSLVQEAFF
once,TRBJ1-2,TRBD1,TRBV6-1,TGTGCCAGCAGTGAAAATGGACAGGGGGCGAACTATGGCTACACCTTC,CASSENGQGANYGYTF
NA,TRBJ2-1,TRBD1,TRBV18,TGTGCCAGCTCACCATTTGGCCCGTTAGACAGGGACCGCAATGAGCAGTTCTTC,CASSPFGPLDRDRNEQFF
NA,TRBJ2-6,NA,TRBV7-3,TGTGCCAGCAGCTTAGCGCCCGTCTCTGGGGCCAACGTCCTGACTTTC,CASSLAPVSGANVLTF
few,TRBJ1-5,NA,TRBV7-2,TGTGCCAGCAGCGATCAGGGTCGGGGGGATCAGCCCCAGCATTTT,CASSDQGRGDQPQHF
NA,TRBJ2-1,TRBD2,TRBV9,TGTGCCAGCAGCGTAGGTAGCGGGGGGGGATCCTACAATGAGCAGTTCTTC,CASSVGSGGGSYNEQFF
few,TRBJ2-7,TRBD1,TRBV23-1,TGCGCCATCGCCCGGGACAGCTCCTACGAGCAGTACTTC,CAIARDSSYEQYF
NA,TRBJ1-5,TRBD1,TRBV7-2,TGTGCCAGCAGCCCCCGACAGGGTGTTCAGCCCCAGCATTTT,CASSPRQGVQPQHF
NA,TRBJ2-1,NA,TRBV7-3,TGTGCCAGCAGCCAAACCCGCGGGGATGAGCAGTTCTTC,CASSQTRGDEQFF